These 19 T cell receptor beta chains originate from one sample sequenced in a study of cytomegalovirus exposure and HLA in healthy donors. PCR was performed using 60 Vbeta and 13 Jbeta primers. TCRdb's table, derived via immunoSEQ multiplex PCR, lists solely in-frame clones and lacks some. The sample includes roughly 200,000 clones, over 70% of them seen just once. Material: PBMCs. These receptors all stem from a male donor in good health and CMV-seronegative.

This clone was seen a single time. V is TRBV2 and J is TRBJ2-7; 9 bases fit TRBD1. The CDR3 sequence is 17 residues long. V shed 6 bases, J shed 1 base, and the junction held 13 bases outside the gene matches. CDR1 and CDR2 (germline): SNHLY, FYNNEI. CDR3 in amino acids: CASRDPSSGQGSYEQYF. The CDR3 bases are TGTGCCAGCAGGGATCCTTCATCGGGACAGGGATCCTACGAGCAGTACTTC.

This clone has a handful of counts. The V call is TRBV12-5, the J call TRBJ2-7; a weak D match, TRBD1 (5 bases). CDR3 length equals 14 residues. Trimming stripped 5 bases from V and 0 bases from J, with 11 bases between. Germline assignment: CDR1 LGHNT and CDR2 FRNRAP. The CDR3 is CASGIDSTSYEQYF. DNA of the CDR3: TGTGCTAGTGGTATCGACAGTACCTCCTACGAGCAGTACTTC. The complete variable domain, with remaining parts taken from reference TRBV12-5 and TRBJ2-7, reads DARVTQTPRHKVTEMGQEVTMRCQPILGHNTVFWYRQTMMQGLELLAYFRNRAPLDDSGMPKDRFSAEMPDATLATLKIQPSEPRDSAVYFCASGIDSTSYEQYFGPGTRLTVT.

This clone was detected only once. The V and J genes are TRBV6-1 and TRBJ2-7; a possible D gene is TRBD2 (6 bases). Germline assignment: CDR1 MNHNS and CDR2 SASEGT. V dropped 5 bases and J dropped 2 bases, with 16 bases sitting between them. The CDR3 contains 15 residues. The CDR3 loop reads CASSLGRTGAYEQYF. CDR3 DNA: TGTGCCAGCAGTTTGGGGAGGACTGGCGCCTACGAGCAGTACTTC.

The chain uses TRBV19 and TRBJ1-5; TRBD1 matches at 9 bases. CDR3 size: 15 residues. V lost 5 bases and J lost 3; bases outside the gene matches: 5. CDR1 is LNHDA and CDR2 is SQIVND in the germline V gene (reference sequence). The CDR3 DNA sequence: TGTGCCAGTAGTCGGACAGGGGCGATCAATCAGCCCCAGCATTTT. Its protein is CASSRTGAINQPQHF. The full variable domain, its missing parts supplied by reference TRBV19 and TRBJ1-5, is DGGITQSPKYLFRKEGQNVTLSCEQNLNHDAMYWYRQDPGQGLRLIYYSQIVNDFQKGDIAEGYSVSREKKESFPLTVTSAQKNPTAFYLCASSRTGAINQPQHFGDGTRLSIL.

This clone has just a few counts. This rearrangement joins TRBV4-2 to TRBJ2-2; D might be TRBD2 (7 bases). V was shortened by 4 bases and J by 5 bases, with 17 bases between the two germline ends. The CDR3 covers 16 residues. Germline V CDR1 and CDR2: LGHNA, YNFKEQ. DNA of the CDR3: TGTGCCAGCAGCCGGGGGGGCCCCTTTGGTACCGGGGAGCTGTTTTTT. Encoded protein: CASSRGGPFGTGELFF.

This clone has only a few counts. The gene calls are TRBV30 and TRBJ1-6; TRBD1 matches 7 bases. Germline lookup yields CDR1 GTSNPN and CDR2 SVGIG (reference sequence). The CDR3 is 14 amino acids. Unmatched junction bases numbered 7, after V lost 1 base and J lost 10 bases. The CDR3 coding sequence is TGTGCCTGGAGTGAAGACAGGGCAGACTCACCCCTCCACTTT. This sequence encodes CAWSEDRADSPLHF. Full variable domain (remainder filled in from reference TRBV30 and TRBJ1-6): SQTIHQWPATLVQPVGSPLSLECTVEGTSNPNLYWYRQAAGRGLQLLFYSVGIGQISSEVPQNLSASRPQDRQFILSSKKLLLSDSGFYLCAWSEDRADSPLHFGNGTRLTVT.

The rearrangement joins TRBV7-8 to TRBJ2-7, with 7 bases that match TRBD1. The junction had 9 bases not matched to a gene; V was cut back by 1 base and J by 6 bases. Germline CDR1 reads SGHVS; CDR2 reads FQNEAQ. CDR3 size: 15 residues. DNA of the CDR3: TGTGCCAGCAGCTTAGAAGAGGGGGCTCCCCCCGAGCAGTACTTC. It yields the protein CASSLEEGAPPEQYF. Combining the CDR3 with reference TRBV7-8 and TRBJ2-7 gives the whole variable domain GAGVSQSPRYKVAKRGQDVALRCDPISGHVSLFWYQQALGQGPEFLTYFQNEAQLDKSGLPSDRFFAERPEGSVSTLKIQRTQQEDSAVYLCASSLEEGAPPEQYFGPGTRLTVT.

J is TRBJ1-1 and V is TRBV9; D call uncertain. Trimming took 4 bases from V and 10 from J, leaving 14 bases between them. This CDR3 contains 12 residues. Germline V gene sequence: CDR1 SGDLS, CDR2 YYNGEE. The chain's CDR3 is CASSSPGKGAFF. In nucleotides, the CDR3 is TGTGCCAGCAGCTCCCCCGGGAAAGGAGCTTTCTTT.

The chain joins TRBV14 to TRBJ2-3; TRBD2 aligns across 10 bases. The CDR3 runs 15 residues. From germline, CDR1 is SGHDN and CDR2 FVKESK. V shed 4 bases and J 4 bases; nucleotides not matched to a gene: 5. DNA of the CDR3: TGTGCCAGCAGCCGGCCGGGGACTAGCGCAGATACGCAGTATTTT. This sequence encodes CASSRPGTSADTQYF.

The genes are TRBV18 and TRBJ1-1; D gene unclear. The CDR3 length is 13 residues. Germline CDR1 reads KGHSH; CDR2 reads LQKENI. V lost 3 bases and J 0 bases, leaving 5 bases between the germline ends. Written as DNA, the CDR3 is TGTGCCAGCTCACCCCGGGTGAACACTGAAGCTTTCTTT. As protein: CASSPRVNTEAFF. Based on the CDR3 plus reference TRBV18 and TRBJ1-1, the full variable domain is NAGVMQNPRHLVRRRGQEARLRCSPMKGHSHVYWYRQLPEEGLKFMVYLQKENIIDESGMPKERFSAEFPKEGPSILRIQQVVRGDSAAYFCASSPRVNTEAFFGQGTRLTVV.

The rearrangement joins TRBV4-2 to TRBJ2-3; D gene ambiguous. V shed 0 bases and J shed 6 bases, with 4 bases lying between them. Germline V gene data show CDR1 as LGHNA and CDR2 as YNFKEQ. The CDR3 is 12 amino acids. The CDR3 DNA reads TGTGCCAGCAGCCAAGAAGCCGATACGCAGTATTTT. It translates to CASSQEADTQYF.

The chain couples TRBV28 to TRBJ1-2, with 9 bases fitting TRBD1. CDR3 length: 15 amino acids. J lost 8 bases, V lost 2 bases, and 9 bases had no gene match. CDR1 and CDR2 from the germline V gene are MDHEN and SYDVKM. The CDR3 coding sequence is TGTGCCAGCAGTTTAAATGCGGGACAGGGTAGGGGCTACACCTTC. This encodes CASSLNAGQGRGYTF.

V usage is TRBV28 and J usage is TRBJ1-6; the D gene is possibly TRBD1 (6 bases). Per the germline V gene, CDR1 is MDHEN and CDR2 is SYDVKM. With 7 bases removed from V and 9 bases from J, the gap between germline ends came to 22 bases. The CDR3 totals 16 residues. CDR3 DNA sequence: TGTGCCAGCATCCTAGGGGGTGTCATTAGTGGTTCACCCCTCCACTTT. It is translated as CASILGGVISGSPLHF.

A single count supports this clone. The rearrangement links TRBV9 to TRBJ1-3, with D hard to call. V lost 4 bases and J lost 8, with 13 bases in between. The CDR3 is made up of 13 amino acids. The germline V gene has CDR1 SGDLS and CDR2 YYNGEE. The CDR3, as DNA: TGTGCCAGCAGCCCAACGGAGAGGTACACCATATATTTT. Amino acid sequence: CASSPTERYTIYF. Drawing the rest from reference TRBV9 and TRBJ1-3, the complete variable domain is DSGVTQTPKHLITATGQRVTLRCSPRSGDLSVYWYQQSLDQGLQFLIQYYNGEERAKGNILERFSAQQFPDLHSELNLSSLELGDSALYFCASSPTERYTIYFGEGSWLTVV.

This chain joins TRBV27 and TRBJ1-2; 8 bases map to TRBD1. The germline V gene has CDR1 MNHEY and CDR2 SMNVEV (reference sequence). This CDR3 is built from 13 residues. With 6 bases clipped from V and 8 bases from J, the junction kept 8 bases outside the gene matches. In DNA form, the CDR3 reads TGTGCCAGCAGACCCTCCGGGACAGGAGGCTACACCTTC. The encoded protein is CASRPSGTGGYTF.

This chain joins TRBV19 and TRBJ2-3; TRBD1 agrees at 7 bases. The length of the CDR3 is 14 residues. Unmatched junction bases numbered 6, after V lost 4 bases and J lost 5 bases. CDR1 and CDR2 (germline): LNHDA, SQIVND (reference sequence). CDR3 nucleotide sequence: TGTGCCAGTAGTAGCCCAGGGGGATTAGATACGCAGTATTTT. This gives the protein CASSSPGGLDTQYF. The full variable domain, its missing parts supplied by reference TRBV19 and TRBJ2-3, is DGGITQSPKYLFRKEGQNVTLSCEQNLNHDAMYWYRQDPGQGLRLIYYSQIVNDFQKGDIAEGYSVSREKKESFPLTVTSAQKNPTAFYLCASSSPGGLDTQYFGPGTRLTVL.

V and J are TRBV10-3 and TRBJ1-1; D remains unclear. Germline V CDR1 and CDR2: ENHRY, SYGVKD. The V and J ends lost 2 bases and 4 bases respectively, with 8 bases between them. This CDR3 has 13 amino acids. CDR3 protein: CAISEVGGTEAFF. Here the CDR3 DNA reads TGTGCCATCAGTGAGGTAGGAGGCACTGAAGCTTTCTTT.

The rearrangement joins TRBV11-3 to TRBJ2-1, with TRBD2 matching 7 bases. Germline V CDR1 and CDR2: SGHNT, YENEEA. V shed 0 bases, J shed 8 bases, and the junction held 13 bases outside the gene matches. This CDR3 spans 17 amino acids. The CDR3 DNA reads TGTGCCAGCAGCTTAGATTATCAAGCGGGGCGGTTGGATGAGCAGTTCTTC. It specifies CASSLDYQAGRLDEQFF.

The V call is TRBV4-3, the J call TRBJ2-1; TRBD2 matches at 7 bases. Germline CDR1 is LGHNA and CDR2 is YSLEER. J lost 2 bases, V lost 1 base, and 2 bases had no gene match. The CDR3 has 15 residues. The DNA of the CDR3 is TGCGCCAGCAGCCAAGTGAGCGGGGCCTACAATGAGCAGTTCTTC. Its protein product is CASSQVSGAYNEQFF.